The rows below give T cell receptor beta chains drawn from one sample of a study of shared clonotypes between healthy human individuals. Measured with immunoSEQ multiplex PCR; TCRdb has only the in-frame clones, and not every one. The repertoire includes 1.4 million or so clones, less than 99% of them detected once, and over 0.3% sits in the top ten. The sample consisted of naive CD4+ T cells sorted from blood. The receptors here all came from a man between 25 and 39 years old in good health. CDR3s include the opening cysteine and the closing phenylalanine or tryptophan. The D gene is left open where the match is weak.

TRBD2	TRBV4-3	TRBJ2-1	CASSQATSGSYNEQFF	TGCGCCAGCAGCCAAGCGACTAGCGGGAGCTACAATGAGCAGTTCTTC
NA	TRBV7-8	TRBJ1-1	CASSLDRNTEAFF	TGTGCCAGCAGCTTAGACAGGAACACTGAAGCTTTCTTT
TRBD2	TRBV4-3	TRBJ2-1	CASSRTGGWGEQFF	TGCGCCAGCAGCCGGACGGGAGGGTGGGGTGAGCAGTTCTTC
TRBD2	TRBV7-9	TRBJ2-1	CASSFRLAGGLGEQFF	TGTGCCAGCAGCTTTCGACTAGCGGGCGGTCTAGGTGAGCAGTTCTTC
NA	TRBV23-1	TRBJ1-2	CASSGYTF	TGCGCCAGCAGTGGCTACACCTTC
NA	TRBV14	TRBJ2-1	CASSQAGRYSYNEQFF	TGTGCCAGCAGCCAAGCCGGGAGATACTCCTACAATGAGCAGTTCTTC
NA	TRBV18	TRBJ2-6	CASSPMGAGANVLTF	TGTGCCAGCTCCCCCATGGGGGCTGGGGCCAACGTCCTGACTTTC
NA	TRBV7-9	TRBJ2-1	CASSPDKSNEQFF	TGTGCCAGCAGCCCGGACAAGAGCAATGAGCAGTTCTTC
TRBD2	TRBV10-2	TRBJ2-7	CASIPYERDTYEQYF	TGCGCCAGCATCCCCTACGAGCGGGATACCTACGAGCAGTACTTC
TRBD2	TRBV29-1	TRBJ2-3	CSVVVAGISTDTQYF	TGCAGCGTTGTTGTAGCGGGGATTAGCACAGATACGCAGTATTTT
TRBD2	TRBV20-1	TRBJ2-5	CSRGSQETQYF	TGCAGTCGCGGGAGTCAAGAGACCCAGTACTTC
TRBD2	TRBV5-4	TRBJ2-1	CASSEGLAEVNEQFF	TGTGCCAGCAGCGAGGGACTAGCGGAAGTAAATGAGCAGTTCTTC
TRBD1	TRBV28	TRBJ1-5	CASSLWTGQGSNQPQHF	TGTGCCAGCAGTTTATGGACGGGACAGGGTAGCAATCAGCCCCAGCATTTT
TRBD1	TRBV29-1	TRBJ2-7	CSVGPDRDYEQYF	TGCAGCGTTGGTCCGGACAGGGACTACGAGCAGTACTTC
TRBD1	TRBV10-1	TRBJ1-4	CASSRGPNEKLFF	TGCGCCAGCAGCAGGGGGCCTAATGAAAAACTGTTTTTT